Detailed here is one T cell receptor beta chain. The target of this receptor is not known. It has no much larger one-base neighbor in the sample; base qualities were not kept. The record originates from a study of T-cell memory formation after mild COVID-19 (dated by TCRdb to about 2021). Concerning the study at large: TCR sequence clusters from the two donors were largely donor specific. Longitudinal TCRalpha and TCRbeta repertoire sequencing tracked T-cell clones expanding and contracting after mild COVID-19 in a couple of donors. Two young, previously healthy adult volunteers, one female and one male, were included in the cohort. The investigation overall reported the following: From day 15 to 85, contracting clones showed balanced CD4/CD8 phenotypes, whereas a second wave of clones that expanded from day 15 to 37 leaned towards CD4+. SARS-CoV-2 specificity of the second-wave clones peaking on day 37 was not confirmed. Only two mild cases were covered in the study, and larger cohorts including severe cases with pre-infection samples were considered necessary. Contracting CD4+ clones turned up mainly in the CM and EM memory subsets, whereas EMRA was where CD8+ clones were enriched. Some responding clones were found in pre-infection memory, which suggests that pre-existing cross-reactive memory T cells took part in the SARS-CoV-2 response.

Ficoll-Paque density gradient centrifugation was used to isolate PBMCs. The data were produced on an Illumina NovaSeq 6000. cDNA libraries for TCRalpha and TCRbeta were prepared by 5'RACE using constant-segment primers, with sample barcodes and unique molecular identifiers added. RNA was extracted from every sample with Trizol reagent. Amplification of the libraries took two PCR steps, and the second step added a second sample barcode plus Illumina TruSeq adapters. Sequencing of libraries was performed on an Illumina NovaSeq with 2 x 150 bp paired-end reads. The source study handled its data this way. Demultiplexing of reads and collapsing into UMI-guided consensus sequences were performed with migec v1.2.7. Using mixcr v2.1.11, the UMI consensuses were aligned to TRA and TRB V and J templates and assembled into clonotypes. A clonotype was counted as expanded or contracted only when both edgeR and NoisET called the clonotype significant, with the noise models trained on biological replicates. For edgeR calls, the cutoffs were a false discovery rate-adjusted p below 0.01 and a log2 fold-change threshold of 1. As an exploratory analysis of dynamics, PCA with hierarchical clustering was applied to max-normalized trajectories of the 1000 most abundant clonotypes. Separately sequenced CD4+ and CD8+ repertoires were used to assign a CD4 or CD8 phenotype to each responding clone. Through fastp at Q25 and MiXCR, TCRdb rebuilt clones from the public reads, retaining in-frame beta chains. One record per CDR3 amino acid sequence lists the most common genes and DNA. These V and J calls derive from TCRdb rather than the authors' analysis. The sample table contains approximately 290,000 distinct CDR3 sequences; only one count was recorded for roughly 21% of them. Around 20% of the sample rests with the top ten.

The material sequenced was PBMCs or a T cell subset sorted from them (not recorded which). The receptor's source is a man aged 18-30 years who had mild COVID-19 (a few samples of this study predate the infection). The sample titles of this study are shuffled in the database, so cell type and time point are left out; the donor was told from shared clones.

Here is the DNA: TGCAGCGTAACCCCTTTGGAAGGCGGCGGAGGAAACACCATATATTTT. This sequence encodes CSVTPLEGGGGNTIYF. The receptor chain draws on TRBV29-1 and TRBJ1-3; no confident D gene assignment can be made. The CDR3 sequence holds 16 residues, the cysteine and phenylalanine included. This entry keeps only the CDR3 DNA: 48 bases, framed from base 1. V is pared back by 6 bases and J by 4 bases, with 22 bases lying between the germline termini. CDR1 and CDR2, looked up from the germline V gene, are SQVTM and ANQGSEA.